The sequence of this TCR beta chain was determined in a study of T cells in Graves' hyperthyroidism and ophthalmopathy. Overall study results and limits: Within blood appeared most thyroid clonotypes that had expanded above 0.001. With a median lead of 6.5 months before onset, the model predicted ophthalmopathy.

The germline CDR1 and CDR2 sequences are GTSNPN and SVGIG (reference sequence). V lost 8 bases to trimming and J lost 5 bases; unmatched junction nucleotides: 12. The CDR3 has 16 residues. Notes on this clonotype: Its cognate antigen is unknown.

Patients affected by ophthalmopathy presented a Clinical Activity Score of at least 3, a NOSPECS grade of at least 4, and disease duration below 3 months. Amplified regions were TCR beta CDR3 sequences from RNA transcripts. The TCR CDR3 first-round RT-PCR relied on the HTBI primer set. TCRdb independently ran MiXCR on the multiplex PCR reads; one entry per CDR3 protein. The table records under 550,000 distinct CDR3 sequences, about 20% of them present only once. The sequenced material came from blood. The sequence was collected from a man aged 40-49 years with Graves' ophthalmopathy. The V call is TRBV30, the J call TRBJ2-5; 15 positions match TRBD2. Here the CDR3 reads CAGTGLAGGWGETQYF. The CDR3 coding sequence is TGTGCCGGCACGGGACTAGCGGGGGGATGGGGTGAGACCCAGTACTTC. The whole variable domain, remainder taken from reference TRBV30 and TRBJ2-5, is SQTIHQWPATLVQPVGSPLSLECTVEGTSNPNLYWYRQAAGRGLQLLFYSVGIGQISSEVPQNLSASRPQDRQFILSSKKLLLSDSGFYLCAGTGLAGGWGETQYFGPGTRLLVL.